A single sample is the source of the 28 T cell receptor beta chains below, sequenced in a study of blood T cell repertoires in COVID-19. Data came from immunoSEQ multiplex PCR; TCRdb stores just in-frame clones and leaves some out. Here the sample spans approximately 59,000 clones, roughly 84% being singletons. Specimen: peripheral blood. These receptors were obtained from a man between 40 and 49 years old with active COVID-19.

The sample holds one count of this clone. The chain is built from TRBV27 and TRBJ2-2; 8 bases line up with TRBD1. The trim removed 7 bases at V and 7 bases at J, leaving 5 bases unmatched. Germline V lookup: CDR1 MNHEY, CDR2 SMNVEV (reference sequence). The CDR3 runs to 13 residues. Written as DNA, the CDR3 is TGTGCCAGCACTAACGACAGGGGCGGGGAGCTGTTTTTT. Amino acids: CASTNDRGGELFF.

The chain joins TRBV10-2 to TRBJ2-1; TRBD2 might be the D (6 bases). This CDR3 is 15 amino acids long. Germline lookup yields CDR1 WSHSY and CDR2 SAAADI. Trimming took 8 bases from V and 6 from J, leaving 20 bases between them. In nucleotides, the CDR3 is TGCGCCAGCTCCATAGCGGCGGACTCGTCCAATGAGCAGTTCTTC. This sequence encodes CASSIAADSSNEQFF.

The V call is TRBV18, the J call TRBJ2-3; 7 bases align to TRBD2. Germline V gene lookup returns CDR1 KGHSH and CDR2 LQKENI. Germline trimming cut 1 base from V and 2 bases from J; bases unmatched to any gene: 6. CDR3 length: 16 residues. The CDR3 sequence: CASSPRASGITDTQYF. The CDR3 DNA is TGTGCCAGCTCACCACGGGCTAGCGGAATCACAGATACGCAGTATTTT.

This chain uses TRBV25-1 with TRBJ2-7, with TRBD2 identical over 8 bases. The germline CDR1 and CDR2 sequences are MGHDK and SYGVNS. V shed 6 bases and J 0 bases; nucleotides not matched to a gene: 13. The CDR3 length is 17 residues. CDR3 sequence reads: CASSPGGAGISSYEQYF. CDR3 DNA sequence: TGTGCCAGCAGCCCGGGGGGGGCAGGGATCAGCTCCTACGAGCAGTACTTC.

This sequence joins TRBV28 and TRBJ1-5, with D hard to call. CDR3 length equals 15 residues. Trimming removed 3 bases at V and 5 bases at J, with 14 bases between. The germline V gene has CDR1 MDHEN and CDR2 SYDVKM. This CDR3 reads CASSFMRGLYQPQHF. DNA of the CDR3: TGTGCCAGCAGTTTTATGAGAGGGCTCTATCAGCCCCAGCATTTT.

This clone was found a few times. The chain combines TRBV5-4 with TRBJ2-7; 8 positions agree with TRBD1. Trimming removed 4 bases from V and 7 bases from J; junction bases left unmatched: 13. The germline V gene has CDR1 SGHNT and CDR2 YYREEE (reference sequence). CDR3 length: 15 amino acids. The CDR3 region is CASSPGQGFLREQYF. CDR3 nucleotides: TGTGCCAGCAGCCCAGGACAGGGCTTCTTACGGGAGCAGTACTTC.

J is TRBJ1-3 and V is TRBV30; possibly TRBD1 for D (5 bases). The CDR3 runs to 14 residues. Per germline, CDR1 GTSNPN and CDR2 SVGIG (reference sequence). V dropped 2 bases and J dropped 4 bases, with 12 bases sitting between them. CDR3 sequence reads: CAWSPGVLGNTIYF. CDR3 nucleotides: TGTGCCTGGAGTCCGGGGGTGTTGGGAAACACCATATATTTT.

This chain connects TRBV2 to TRBJ2-7; D remains unclear. V lost 1 base and J 0 bases, leaving 7 bases between the germline ends. Germline CDR1 and CDR2: SNHLY and FYNNEI. This CDR3 comprises 14 residues. CDR3 protein: CASSEGRGSYEQYF. The CDR3 bases are TGTGCCAGCAGTGAAGGGCGAGGCTCCTACGAGCAGTACTTC.

The rearrangement links TRBV28 to TRBJ2-7; D gene uncertain. CDR3 length: 14 amino acids. V lost 2 bases, J lost 0 bases, and 8 bases lay in between. Germline loops: CDR1 MDHEN, CDR2 SYDVKM. For the CDR3, the DNA is TGTGCCAGCAGTTTACAACAGACCTCCTACGAGCAGTACTTC. Translation: CASSLQQTSYEQYF.

This chain links TRBV19 with TRBJ2-7; 11 nucleotides agree with TRBD2. The CDR3 is 19 amino acids. Germline V gene sequence: CDR1 LNHDA, CDR2 SQIVND (reference sequence). V trimming: 3 bases; J trimming: 7 bases; junction bases outside the gene matches: 20. As DNA, the CDR3 is TGTGCCAGTAGTATCCGCGGGCACCAGGCCGGGACTAGCGGTACTGAGCAGTACTTC. Encoded protein: CASSIRGHQAGTSGTEQYF.

The rearrangement uses TRBV10-2 and TRBJ2-7, with TRBD1 as a possible D gene (5 bases). CDR3 length: 13 residues. Germline CDR1 WSHSY, CDR2 SAAADI. Trimming stripped 6 bases from V and 4 bases from J, with 13 bases between. The CDR3 DNA reads as TGCGCCAGCAGCAGGTACAGGTTATACGAGCAGTACTTC. Amino acid sequence: CASSRYRLYEQYF.

V is TRBV9 and J is TRBJ2-4, with D possibly TRBD1 on 5 matching bases. CDR3 size: 15 residues. V was trimmed by 0 bases and J by 7 bases, leaving 14 bases between them. Germline V gene lookup returns CDR1 SGDLS and CDR2 YYNGEE. The CDR3 loop reads CASSVEGAPGNIQYF. CDR3 nucleotide sequence: TGTGCCAGCAGCGTAGAAGGGGCCCCCGGGAACATTCAGTACTTC.

The table lists this clone with a few counts. V usage is TRBV5-4 and J usage is TRBJ1-3, with D hard to call. There are 15 residues in the CDR3. CDR1 and CDR2 from the germline V gene are SGHNT and YYREEE (reference sequence). Trimming took 4 bases from V and 6 from J, leaving 17 bases between them. This CDR3 reads CASSRRGQQENTIYF. Written as DNA, the CDR3 is TGTGCCAGCAGCCGTCGAGGGCAGCAAGAAAACACCATATATTTT. Combining the CDR3 with reference TRBV5-4 and TRBJ1-3 gives the whole variable domain ETGVTQSPTHLIKTRGQQVTLRCSSQSGHNTVSWYQQALGQGPQFIFQYYREEENGRGNFPPRFSGLQFPNYSSELNVNALELDDSALYLCASSRRGQQENTIYFGEGSWLTVV.

This chain uses TRBV5-1 with TRBJ2-2, with 9 bases lining up with TRBD1. This CDR3 is built from 17 residues. Germline assignment: CDR1 SGHRS and CDR2 YFSETQ. V dropped 4 bases and J dropped 5; count of bases not matched to a gene: 12. CDR3 loop: CASSAHPGQGKTGELFF. In nucleotides, the CDR3 is TGCGCCAGCAGCGCTCATCCGGGACAGGGAAAAACCGGGGAGCTGTTTTTT.

The CDR3 nucleotides are TGTGCCAGCAGCCAAGCCCACCGGGGAAGGACAGGGATGGAGACCCAGTACTTC. This encodes CASSQAHRGRTGMETQYF. V is TRBV3-1 (or the pseudogene TRBV3-2) and J is TRBJ2-5; TRBD1 matches 8 bases. Per the germline V gene, CDR1 is LGHDT and CDR2 is YNNKEL (reference sequence). Trimming took 1 base from V and 5 from J; bases not matched to a gene: 15. The CDR3 has 18 residues.

The V gene is TRBV6-6, the J gene TRBJ1-1, with D tentatively TRBD1 (6 bases). This CDR3 comprises 15 residues. CDR1 is MNHNY, CDR2 SVGAGI, per germline (reference sequence). Deletions cut 6 bases from V and 6 bases from J, with 20 bases between. This CDR3 is CASRGATGSTAEAFF. Here the CDR3 DNA reads TGTGCCAGCAGAGGCGCTACAGGGTCTACGGCTGAAGCTTTCTTT.

This rearrangement joins TRBV14 to TRBJ1-2; tentatively, D is TRBD1 (5 bases). There are 14 residues in the CDR3. Deletions cut 6 bases from V and 8 bases from J, with 19 bases between. Germline values: CDR1 SGHDN, CDR2 FVKESK. The CDR3 here is CASSYPGSRGGYTF. CDR3 DNA: TGTGCCAGCAGTTATCCTGGGTCTAGGGGCGGCTACACCTTC.

The sample holds one count of this clone. This chain links TRBV12-3 or TRBV12-4 with TRBJ1-2; 7 positions agree with TRBD1. The ends lost 6 bases at V and 4 bases at J; junction bases unmatched: 5. The CDR3 loop spans 13 amino acids. CDR3 bases: TGTGCCAGCAGAGGACAGGACCCCTATGGCTACACCTTC. Protein sequence: CASRGQDPYGYTF.

J is TRBJ1-5 and V is TRBV6-5, with D possibly being TRBD1 (5 bases). This CDR3 spans 13 amino acids. Trimming pared 6 bases from V and 4 bases from J, leaving 10 bases between. Germline CDR1 and CDR2: MNHEY and SVGAGI. The DNA for the CDR3 is TGTGCCAGCAGGTCAGGGTTTAATCAGCCCCAGCATTTT. It codes for CASRSGFNQPQHF.

V and J are TRBV2 and TRBJ2-4; D possibly corresponds to TRBD1 (6 bases). Germline CDR1 reads SNHLY; CDR2 reads FYNNEI. V shed 4 bases and J shed 3 bases, with 16 bases lying between them. CDR3 size: 16 residues. CDR3 coding DNA: TGTGCCAGCAGTGCCTCGTCAGGGGTTTACAAAAACATTCAGTACTTC. This translates into CASSASSGVYKNIQYF. Using reference TRBV2 and TRBJ2-4 for the parts outside the CDR3, the full variable domain is EPEVTQTPSHQVTQMGQEVILRCVPISNHLYFYWYRQILGQKVEFLVSFYNNEISEKSEIFDDQFSVERPDGSNFTLKIRSTKLEDSAMYFCASSASSGVYKNIQYFGAGTRLSVL.

The gene calls are TRBV27 and TRBJ2-1; 7 bases are shared with TRBD2. From germline, CDR1 is MNHEY and CDR2 SMNVEV (reference sequence). With 5 bases clipped from V and 5 bases from J, the junction kept 9 bases outside the gene matches. The CDR3 consists of 15 residues. The CDR3 reads CASSLVAGANNEQFF. In DNA, the CDR3 is TGTGCCAGCAGTCTGGTGGCGGGAGCAAACAATGAGCAGTTCTTC.

This clone was seen just once. The rearrangement links TRBV28 to TRBJ1-6; weak D call: TRBD1 (5 bases). The CDR3 sequence is 12 residues long. Germline assignment: CDR1 MDHEN and CDR2 SYDVKM. V shed 5 bases and J shed 9 bases, with 8 bases lying between them. The CDR3 loop reads CASSGQGSPLHF. In nucleotides, the CDR3 is TGTGCCAGCAGTGGCCAGGGTTCACCCCTCCACTTT.

This clone was recorded once. The J gene is TRBJ1-1, the V gene TRBV5-1; 7 bases are shared with TRBD1. The germline V gene encodes CDR1 SGHRS and CDR2 YFSETQ. V gave up 2 bases and J gave up 8 bases; unmatched junction bases: 9. The CDR3 spans 14 residues. The CDR3 region is CASSLQMGDREAFF. In nucleotides, the CDR3 is TGCGCCAGCAGCTTACAAATGGGGGACAGAGAAGCTTTCTTT.

This chain connects TRBV6-6 to TRBJ2-2; TRBD2 agrees at 11 bases. J was trimmed by 5 bases and V by 5 bases; bases with no gene match: 10. This CDR3 is 17 amino acids long. In germline, CDR1 is MNHNY, CDR2 SVGAGI (reference sequence). The CDR3 reads CASSQNTLAGGTGELFF. CDR3 DNA sequence: TGTGCCAGCAGTCAAAACACTCTAGCGGGAGGAACCGGGGAGCTGTTTTTT.

The gene calls are TRBV28 and TRBJ1-2; D perhaps matches TRBD1 (6 bases). Deletions cut 5 bases from V and 0 bases from J, with 13 bases between. In germline, CDR1 is MDHEN, CDR2 SYDVKM. This CDR3 is 15 amino acids long. CDR3 bases: TGTGCCAGCAGTCCCTACAGACAGGCTAACTATGGCTACACCTTC. Residues: CASSPYRQANYGYTF.

This chain uses TRBV25-1 with TRBJ1-4, with no clear D. Trimming removed 3 bases at V and 5 bases at J, with 10 bases between. The length of the CDR3 is 14 residues. CDR1 is MGHDK, CDR2 SYGVNS, per germline. The CDR3 spells CASSDWGGNEKLFF. In DNA form, the CDR3 reads TGTGCCAGCAGTGACTGGGGAGGGAATGAAAAACTGTTTTTT.

The chain has TRBV28 and TRBJ2-7; possibly TRBD1 for D (5 bases). This CDR3 is 14 amino acids long. Germline CDR1 reads MDHEN; CDR2 reads SYDVKM. The ends were cut back, 2 bases at V and 5 bases at J, with 13 bases in the middle. CDR3 protein: CASSLNRGGDEQYF. The CDR3 nucleotides read TGTGCCAGCAGTTTAAATAGGGGTGGAGACGAGCAGTACTTC.

J is TRBJ1-2 and V is TRBV6-5, with D unclear. The CDR3 extends over 13 amino acids. Germline V CDR1 and CDR2: MNHEY, SVGAGI. V dropped 6 bases and J dropped 4 bases, with 12 bases sitting between them. The CDR3 spells CASRTGTSYGYTF. The CDR3 nucleotides read TGTGCCAGCAGAACGGGTACCTCCTATGGCTACACCTTC.